This T cell receptor (beta chain) was identified during a study of cytomegalovirus exposure and HLA in healthy donors. Primers: 60 Vbeta forward and 13 Jbeta reverse. TCRdb's table, derived via immunoSEQ multiplex PCR, lists solely in-frame clones and lacks some. The ten top clones account for 2.1%, within a sample of about 160,000 clones. Findings of the study overall: CMV serostatus was the only recorded immune exposure for donors. DRB1 had the most TCR associations and HLA-C the fewest, a later analysis found, with rates varying by HLA locus. A previous analysis found most TCR beta V segments productive roughly 90% or roughly 30% of the time.

Details on this clone: The antigen remains unidentified.

Germline assignment: CDR1 MDHEN and CDR2 SYDVKM. This CDR3 contains 15 residues. Losses at the gene ends were 6 bases for V and 2 bases for J; bases not matched to a gene: 8. The origin of this receptor is a man aged 25-40 years in good health and CMV-seronegative. Sequencing was done on a sample of PBMCs. The rearrangement links TRBV28 to TRBJ2-7; 9 bases are a match to TRBD2. This CDR3 reads CASSPIGTSTYEQYF. The CDR3 DNA follows: TGTGCCAGCAGCCCCATCGGGACTAGCACCTACGAGCAGTACTTC.